This T cell receptor beta chain was found in a study of neurological immune-mediated disorders. Unsorted libraries were prepared from 2 million PBMCs held at -80 C. TCRdb recomputed calls from the 5' RACE reads with MiXCR, one row per CDR3 protein. The sample includes roughly 76,000 distinct CDR3 sequences, 13% to 15% of them seen just once. This clonotype was counted many times. The CDR3 totals 13 residues. CDR1 is DFQATT and CDR2 is SNEGSKA in the germline V gene (reference sequence). Deletions cut 3 bases from V and 5 bases from J, with 11 bases between. The sequence derives from a woman between 50 and 59 years old in good health. This chain links TRBV20-1 with TRBJ2-1; TRBD2 is a possible D gene (5 bases). Sequencing used PBMCs. Here the CDR3 DNA reads TGCAGTGCTAGCCCCCCGGAGGACAATGAGCAGTTCTTC. Protein: CSASPPEDNEQFF.